The rows below give T cell receptor beta chains drawn from one sample of a study of shared clonotypes between healthy human individuals. Sequenced by immunoSEQ multiplex PCR; TCRdb stores in-frame clones only, minus some. This sample yields roughly 770,000 clones, of which around 96% are seen a single time; over 0.2% belongs to the top ten. The sample was naive CD8+ T cells sorted from blood. Every receptor here comes from a man aged 25 to 40 in good health. CDR3s include the opening cysteine and the closing phenylalanine or tryptophan. A D gene is named only where the DNA matches it firmly. Only part of the rows carry a size: once, few, many, or a class if the clone is expanded.

d_call,v_call,clone_size,j_call,cdr3_length,cdr3_aa,cdr3_nt
NA,TRBV19,NA,TRBJ2-1,13,CASSIWGWNEQFF,TGTGCCAGTAGTATTTGGGGCTGGAATGAGCAGTTCTTC
NA,TRBV27,once,TRBJ2-7,14,CASSDSGGTYEQYF,TGTGCCAGCAGTGACAGCGGCGGAACCTACGAGCAGTACTTC
NA,TRBV2,NA,TRBJ2-7,15,CASSDPGRSSYEQYF,TGTGCCAGCAGTGATCCGGGACGGAGCTCCTACGAGCAGTACTTC
TRBD1,TRBV7-9,NA,TRBJ1-2,15,CASSSGRDSPYGYTF,TGTGCCAGCAGTTCTGGGAGGGACAGCCCCTATGGCTACACCTTC
TRBD2,TRBV11-2,NA,TRBJ2-7,18,CASSSIEKREGPTYEQYF,TGTGCCAGCAGCTCAATAGAGAAGCGGGAGGGCCCCACCTACGAGCAGTACTTC
TRBD2,TRBV27,NA,TRBJ2-1,16,CASRDGTSSFYNEQFF,TGTGCCAGCAGGGATGGGACTAGCAGTTTTTACAATGAGCAGTTCTTC
NA,TRBV5-1,NA,TRBJ1-2,14,CASSKEGSIYGYTF,TGCGCCAGCAGCAAGGAGGGCTCCATCTATGGCTACACCTTC
NA,TRBV6-1,NA,TRBJ2-5,13,CASSVWPQETQYF,TGTGCCAGCAGTGTATGGCCGCAGGAGACCCAGTACTTC
NA,TRBV6-4,NA,TRBJ2-1,16,CASSASEGISYNEQFF,TGTGCCAGCAGTGCCTCCGAGGGGATCTCCTACAATGAGCAGTTCTTC
TRBD2,TRBV6-1,NA,TRBJ2-3,16,CASSERTSGRTDTQYF,TGTGCCAGCAGTGAAAGGACTAGCGGGAGGACAGATACGCAGTATTTT
TRBD2,TRBV27,NA,TRBJ2-7,14,CASSLFAGVYEQYF,TGTGCCAGCAGTTTATTCGCGGGAGTCTACGAGCAGTACTTC
NA,TRBV7-9,NA,TRBJ2-1,15,CASSLVPSRSYEQFF,TGTGCCAGCAGCTTAGTACCCAGTCGGTCGTATGAGCAGTTCTTC
TRBD1,TRBV29-1,NA,TRBJ1-1,13,CSVREQGGTEAFF,TGCAGCGTGAGGGAGCAGGGGGGCACTGAAGCTTTCTTT
NA,TRBV7-9,NA,TRBJ2-1,12,CASSKVGNEQFF,TGTGCCAGCAGCAAAGTCGGCAATGAGCAGTTCTTC
NA,TRBV27,NA,TRBJ2-1,18,CASSSTPAGTAAYNEQFF,TGTGCCAGCAGTTCTACCCCCGCCGGGACGGCCGCCTACAATGAGCAGTTCTTC
TRBD2,TRBV11-2,once,TRBJ2-1,18,CASSSGTSGKLSYNEQFF,TGTGCCAGCAGCTCTGGGACTAGCGGGAAATTGTCCTACAATGAGCAGTTCTTC
TRBD2,TRBV7-8,NA,TRBJ2-3,14,CASIPTSGNNAQYF,TGTGCCAGCATCCCGACTAGCGGAAACAACGCGCAGTATTTT
NA,TRBV4-1,NA,TRBJ2-3,14,CASSQGNARDTQYF,TGCGCCAGCAGCCAAGGCAACGCGCGTGATACGCAGTATTTT
TRBD2,TRBV28,NA,TRBJ2-7,15,CASSLPGGSSYEQYF,TGTGCCAGCAGTTTACCGGGAGGGAGCTCCTACGAGCAGTACTTC
NA,TRBV9,NA,TRBJ2-7,14,CASSAGSSSYEQYF,TGTGCCAGCAGCGCCGGGTCCTCTTCCTACGAGCAGTACTTC
TRBD2,TRBV13,NA,TRBJ2-1,15,CASSLGPSGSNEQFF,TGTGCCAGCAGCTTAGGGCCTAGCGGGAGTAATGAGCAGTTCTTC
NA,TRBV5-1,NA,TRBJ2-7,10,CASSLDEQYF,TGCGCCAGCAGCTTGGACGAGCAGTACTTC
NA,TRBV4-1,NA,TRBJ2-2,13,CASGPPNTGELFF,TGCGCCAGCGGGCCCCCGAACACCGGGGAGCTGTTTTTT
NA,TRBV5-1,NA,TRBJ2-5,13,CASSPGTEETQYF,TGCGCCAGCAGCCCCGGGACCGAGGAGACCCAGTACTTC
NA,TRBV4-1,NA,TRBJ1-4,14,CASSLNRGREKLFF,TGCGCCAGCAGCCTTAACCGAGGGCGGGAAAAACTGTTTTTT
TRBD2,TRBV9,NA,TRBJ2-7,14,CASSAGLAVYEQYF,TGTGCCAGCAGCGCGGGACTAGCGGTCTACGAGCAGTACTTC
NA,TRBV27,NA,TRBJ2-3,16,CASGRRKHRSTDTQYF,TGTGCCAGCGGAAGGCGGAAACACCGGAGCACAGATACGCAGTATTTT
NA,TRBV19,NA,TRBJ1-2,14,CASSTETVNYGYTF,TGTGCCAGTAGTACCGAAACAGTTAACTATGGCTACACCTTC
TRBD2,TRBV7-2,NA,TRBJ2-5,16,CASSPGVAGSGETQYF,TGTGCCAGCAGCCCGGGAGTAGCGGGATCCGGTGAGACCCAGTACTTC
NA,TRBV5-4,NA,TRBJ1-4,16,CASSGGANAAWEKLFF,TGTGCCAGCAGCGGGGGGGCGAATGCTGCGTGGGAAAAACTGTTTTTT
NA,TRBV7-3,NA,TRBJ2-1,12,CASSLIWLGKFF,TGTGCCAGCAGCTTAATCTGGCTTGGTAAGTTCTTC
NA,TRBV6-5,NA,TRBJ2-6,15,CASSGGATGANVLTF,TGTGCCAGCTCCGGTGGGGCAACTGGGGCCAACGTCCTGACTTTC
TRBD2,TRBV27,NA,TRBJ2-7,14,CASSLTSGRGEQYF,TGTGCCAGCAGTCTGACTAGCGGGAGAGGCGAGCAGTACTTC
NA,TRBV5-6,NA,TRBJ2-1,15,CASSLGGVRYNEQFF,TGTGCCAGCAGCTTGGGCGGGGTTCGCTACAATGAGCAGTTCTTC
NA,TRBV6-6,NA,TRBJ2-7,12,CASSTSSYEQYF,TGTGCCAGCAGTACGAGCTCCTACGAGCAGTACTTC
NA,TRBV5-6,NA,TRBJ2-3,17,CASSLREGGTSTDTQYF,TGTGCCAGCAGCTTGCGCGAGGGGGGAACTAGCACAGATACGCAGTATTTT
NA,TRBV4-3,NA,TRBJ2-3,16,CASSQGWDITTDTQYF,TGCGCCAGCAGCCAAGGTTGGGACATTACCACAGATACGCAGTATTTT
TRBD1,TRBV28,NA,TRBJ1-5,16,CASSSQGAASNQPQHF,TGTGCCAGCAGCTCACAGGGGGCTGCTAGCAATCAGCCCCAGCATTTT
NA,TRBV6-1,NA,TRBJ2-7,14,CASSDLSGPYEQYF,TGTGCCAGCAGTGACTTGTCAGGCCCCTACGAGCAGTACTTC
NA,TRBV18,NA,TRBJ1-2,15,CASSHPGGTDKGYTF,TGTGCCAGCTCACACCCCGGCGGGACGGATAAAGGCTACACCTTC
NA,TRBV2,NA,TRBJ2-3,12,CASSESADTQYF,TGTGCCAGCAGTGAATCAGCAGATACGCAGTATTTT
TRBD1,TRBV5-4,NA,TRBJ2-7,14,CASSYTGDSYEQYF,TGTGCCAGCAGCTATACAGGGGACTCCTACGAGCAGTACTTC
NA,TRBV9,NA,TRBJ1-2,13,CASESSRTRGYTF,TGTGCCAGCGAATCCTCCCGAACCCGCGGCTACACCTTC
NA,TRBV11-2,NA,TRBJ2-3,16,CASSFRGQTYTDTQYF,TGTGCCAGCAGCTTTAGAGGACAGACCTACACAGATACGCAGTATTTT